Listed here are 31 T cell receptor beta chains from one sample, sequenced in a study of control samples from healthy donors and cancer patients. Clones were read by immunoSEQ multiplex PCR, and TCRdb kept only the in-frame ones, dropping some. The sample contains 100,000 to 120,000 clones, approximately 80% of which appear only once. Sequenced input: blood. Every receptor here comes from a man between 18 and 29 years old in good health.

The chain recombines TRBV15 with TRBJ1-2; D is possibly TRBD1 (6 bases). V lost 3 bases and J lost 2, with 10 bases in between. Germline V lookup: CDR1 LNHNV, CDR2 YYDKDF (reference sequence). CDR3 size: 14 residues. This chain's CDR3 is CATSREQGNYGYTF. CDR3 coding DNA: TGTGCCACCAGCAGGGAACAGGGCAACTATGGCTACACCTTC.

The CDR3 loop is CASSSPDRVRTEAFF. The CDR3 nucleotides are TGTGCCAGCAGTTCCCCTGACAGGGTAAGGACTGAAGCTTTCTTT. The chain is built from TRBV6-2 or TRBV6-3 and TRBJ1-1, with 7 positions matching TRBD1. Trimming cost V 4 bases and J 5 bases; bases outside gene matches: 10. This CDR3 comprises 15 residues. Germline loops: CDR1 MNHEY, CDR2 SVGEGT.

The rearrangement links TRBV28 to TRBJ1-2; D is unresolved. The CDR3 covers 13 residues. Trimming pared 2 bases from V and 5 bases from J, leaving 9 bases between. Germline loops: CDR1 MDHEN, CDR2 SYDVKM. The CDR3: CASSLTIGYGYTF. The CDR3 region has the DNA TGTGCCAGCAGTTTAACGATCGGGTATGGCTACACCTTC.

The J gene is TRBJ2-7, the V gene TRBV5-5; 9 nucleotides agree with TRBD2. The germline CDR1 and CDR2 sequences are SGHKS and YYEKEE (reference sequence). V gave up 2 bases and J gave up 3 bases; unmatched junction bases: 6. The CDR3 is 15 amino acids. Written as DNA, the CDR3 is TGTGCCAGCAGCTTTATTAGCGGGGGTTACTACGAGCAGTACGTC. Translation gives CASSFISGGYYEQYV.

This chain connects TRBV28 to TRBJ1-4; TRBD1 might be the D (6 bases). CDR1 MDHEN and CDR2 SYDVKM come from the germline V gene. V was shortened by 5 bases and J by 8 bases, with 21 bases between the two germline ends. The CDR3 loop spans 16 amino acids. The chain's CDR3 is CASSTVTGRPQEKLFF. The CDR3 DNA reads TGTGCCAGCAGTACCGTAACAGGGAGACCCCAAGAAAAACTGTTTTTT.

The rearrangement joins TRBV7-8 to TRBJ2-7, with TRBD2 identical over 12 bases. This CDR3 has 15 amino acids. Germline V gives CDR1 SGHVS, CDR2 FQNEAQ. CDR3 sequence (DNA): TGTGCCAACAGCCCCCGGACTAGCGGGGTCTACGAGCAGTACGTC. Translating gives CANSPRTSGVYEQYV.

The chain combines TRBV11-2 with TRBJ1-4; D remains ambiguous. CDR3 size: 16 residues. V shed 4 bases and J shed 2 bases, with 14 bases lying between them. The V gene's germline CDR1 is SGHAT and CDR2 FQNNGV. The CDR3 region has the DNA TGTGCCAGCAGCTCAGACGGACGAGGGACTAATGAAAAACTGTTTTTT. Residues: CASSSDGRGTNEKLFF. The variable domain in full, with the rest retrieved from reference TRBV11-2 and TRBJ1-4, is EAGVAQSPRYKIIEKRQSVAFWCNPISGHATLYWYQQILGQGPKLLIQFQNNGVVDDSQLPKDRFSAERLKGVDSTLKIQPAKLEDSAVYLCASSSDGRGTNEKLFFGSGTQLSVL.

Many counts were recorded for this clone. The V gene is TRBV3-1 (or the pseudogene TRBV3-2), the J gene TRBJ1-5; 7 nucleotides align to TRBD1. CDR3 size: 15 residues. Trimming removed 2 bases from V and 5 bases from J; junction bases left unmatched: 6. Germline lookup yields CDR1 LGHDT and CDR2 YNNKEL (reference sequence). CDR3 DNA: TGTGCCAGCAGCCAATCGACAGGGCGGTATCAGCCCCAGCATTTT. Amino acid sequence: CASSQSTGRYQPQHF.

This clone was observed a few times. The chain uses TRBV10-3 and TRBJ1-1, with TRBD1 matching over 8 bases. The CDR3 contains 12 residues. CDR1 and CDR2 from the germline V gene are ENHRY and SYGVKD. J lost 1 base, V lost 9 bases, and 1 base had no gene match. CDR3 DNA sequence: TGTGCCATTGGACAGGGGAACACTGAAGCTTTCTTT. This translates into CAIGQGNTEAFF.

DNA of the CDR3: TGTGCCAGCAGCGTAGGCCAAGAGACCCAGTACTTC. Translation gives CASSVGQETQYF. The J gene is TRBJ2-5, the V gene TRBV9; no definite D call. Germline values: CDR1 SGDLS, CDR2 YYNGEE. V was clipped by 0 bases and J by 1 base, with 1 base between them. This CDR3 contains 12 residues.

This chain connects TRBV14 to TRBJ1-1, with D maybe TRBD1 (6 bases). CDR1 is SGHDN and CDR2 is FVKESK in the germline V gene. Deletions cut 3 bases from V and 0 bases from J, with 11 bases between. The CDR3 length is 15 residues. CDR3 region: CASSHRTAMNTEAFF. DNA for the CDR3: TGTGCCAGCAGCCACCGGACAGCCATGAACACTGAAGCTTTCTTT.

This clone has only one observation. V and J are TRBV7-9 and TRBJ2-3, with 12 bases aligning to TRBD2. V was clipped by 3 bases and J by 1 base; unmatched bases: 8. The CDR3 extends over 18 amino acids. In germline, CDR1 is SEHNR, CDR2 FQNEAQ (reference sequence). The chain's CDR3 is CASSFGLAGFQGTDTQYF. As DNA, the CDR3 is TGTGCCAGCAGCTTCGGACTAGCGGGGTTTCAGGGCACAGATACGCAGTATTTT.

V usage is TRBV9 and J usage is TRBJ1-1, with TRBD1 matching over 8 bases. From germline, CDR1 is SGDLS and CDR2 YYNGEE. The CDR3 has 15 amino acids. V gave up 3 bases and J gave up 0 bases; unmatched junction bases: 4. Here the CDR3 DNA reads TGTGCCAGCAGCGAACAGGGGGTGATGAACACTGAAGCTTTCTTT. Translated: CASSEQGVMNTEAFF.

Concerning this clone itself: Other DNA sequences in the same sample also yield this CDR3. The rearrangement links TRBV11-2 to TRBJ2-7, with 8 nucleotides matching TRBD2. Germline CDR1 SGHAT, CDR2 FQNNGV. The CDR3 consists of 14 residues. DNA of the CDR3: TGTGGCACGGGAGGGGCAGGGGCGCAGGGGGAGCAGTACGTC. Protein product: CGTGGAGAQGEQYV.

The V call is TRBV7-2, the J call TRBJ1-4; D gene uncertain. Per germline, CDR1 SGHTA and CDR2 FQGNSA. V lost 2 bases and J lost 0, with 10 bases in between. CDR3 length: 16 amino acids. This CDR3 is CASSLQSGTTNEKLFF. DNA for the CDR3: TGTGCCAGCAGCTTACAATCTGGAACAACTAATGAAAAACTGTTTTTT.

The chain carries TRBV5-6 and TRBJ1-2; D gene unclear. The CDR3 runs 15 residues. Trimming shortened V by 7 bases and J by 1 base, and 17 bases separated the two germline ends. Per the germline V gene, CDR1 is SGHDT and CDR2 is YYEEEE. The CDR3 region is CASSLHRGFNYGYTF. Here the CDR3 DNA reads TGTGCCAGCTCCTTACATCGGGGTTTTAACTATGGCTACACCTTC.

This clone was seen ten or more times. The chain joins TRBV28 to TRBJ2-7; 7 nucleotides line up with TRBD1. This CDR3 has 15 amino acids. Germline V CDR1 and CDR2: MDHEN, SYDVKM. The V and J ends lost 0 bases and 2 bases, in that order; junction bases with no gene match: 4. Here the CDR3 reads CASSLWTTGTYEQYF. CDR3 bases: TGTGCCAGCAGTTTATGGACGACAGGGACCTACGAGCAGTACTTC. Full variable domain (rest looked up from reference TRBV28 and TRBJ2-7): DVKVTQSSRYLVKRTGEKVFLECVQDMDHENMFWYRQDPGLGLRLIYFSYDVKMKEKGDIPEGYSVSREKKERFSLILESASTNQTSMYLCASSLWTTGTYEQYFGPGTRLTVT.

This clone was recorded at least ten times. The V and J genes are TRBV7-9 and TRBJ1-1; no definite D call. This CDR3 contains 13 residues. The germline gives CDR1 SEHNR, CDR2 FQNEAQ (reference sequence). Trimming pared 2 bases from V and 0 bases from J, leaving 4 bases between. The CDR3 DNA reads TGTGCCAGCAGCTTAATCATGAACACTGAAGCTTTCTTT. It codes for CASSLIMNTEAFF.

V and J are TRBV11-2 and TRBJ1-1; possible D gene TRBD1, 6 bases. Looked up from germline, CDR1 is SGHAT and CDR2 is FQNNGV. V lost 5 bases and J lost 1, with 11 bases in between. CDR3 length: 14 amino acids. CDR3 DNA: TGTGCCAGCAGCGTACGGACAGAGAACACTGAAGCTTTCTTT. It translates to CASSVRTENTEAFF.

This chain joins TRBV5-8 and TRBJ2-7; possible D gene TRBD2, 6 bases. This CDR3 comprises 15 residues. V shed 6 bases and J shed 2 bases, with 18 bases lying between them. From germline, CDR1 is SGHTS and CDR2 YDEGEE. CDR3 sequence reads: CASMKDSLAAYEQYV. The CDR3 DNA reads as TGTGCCAGCATGAAGGACTCCTTAGCGGCCTACGAGCAGTACGTC.

The rearrangement joins TRBV10-3 to TRBJ1-4, with 11 bases identical to TRBD1. The V and J ends lost 0 bases and 14 bases, in that order; junction bases with no gene match: 8. Per germline, CDR1 ENHRY and CDR2 SYGVKD. This CDR3 has 15 amino acids. The CDR3 DNA reads as TGTGCCATCAGTGAGTCGGGACAGGGGGGATCGAGTCTGTTTTTT. It yields the protein CAISESGQGGSSLFF.

The J gene is TRBJ2-7, the V gene TRBV27, with a possible D match to TRBD1 (6 bases). CDR3 length: 15 residues. CDR1 is MNHEY, CDR2 SMNVEV, per germline (reference sequence). V lost 4 bases, J lost 0 bases, and 13 bases lay in between. CDR3 DNA sequence: TGTGCCAGCAGTTCGGCCGGGACAACCTCCTACGAGCAGTACTTC. Its protein product is CASSSAGTTSYEQYF.

The CDR3 DNA is TGTGCCAGCAGCCTAATTCAGGGGCGACATGAAAAACTGTTTTTT. Encoded protein: CASSLIQGRHEKLFF. The V gene is TRBV3-1 (or the pseudogene TRBV3-2), the J gene TRBJ1-4; maybe TRBD1 (6 bases). This CDR3 contains 15 residues. Trimming left V 4 bases short and J 6 bases short, with 15 bases between. Germline V CDR1 and CDR2: LGHDT, YNNKEL (reference sequence).

The chain couples TRBV6-5 to TRBJ1-2; tentatively, D is TRBD1 (5 bases). Germline V gene lookup returns CDR1 MNHEY and CDR2 SVGAGI. The CDR3 runs to 13 residues. V was cut by 7 bases and J by 4 bases, with 13 bases left in between. The CDR3 is CASTPTDFYGYTF. CDR3 DNA sequence: TGTGCCAGCACCCCGACAGACTTCTATGGCTACACCTTC.

J is TRBJ2-2 and V is TRBV7-6; 8 bases line up with TRBD1. CDR1 is SGHVS and CDR2 is FNYEAQ in the germline V gene. There are 18 residues in the CDR3. V gave up 1 base and J gave up 5 bases; unmatched junction bases: 12. The CDR3 reads CASSLESSTGGNTGELFF. In nucleotides, the CDR3 is TGTGCCAGCAGCTTAGAATCAAGCACAGGGGGAAATACCGGGGAGCTGTTTTTT.

The gene calls are TRBV12-3 or TRBV12-4 and TRBJ2-5; D is ambiguous. V was cut by 5 bases and J by 5 bases, with 9 bases left in between. The CDR3 has 12 residues. The CDR3 region has the DNA TGTGCCAGCAGTCGCAGGCGGGAGACCCAGTACTTC. It is translated as CASSRRRETQYF.

This clone was detected only once. This rearrangement joins TRBV5-1 to TRBJ1-1, with TRBD1 matching over 9 bases. The CDR3 length is 15 residues. The germline CDR1 and CDR2 sequences are SGHRS and YFSETQ. The V gene end was trimmed by 3 bases and the J gene end by 4 bases; junction bases not matched to a gene: 7. The CDR3 is CASSWWTGETTEAFF. The CDR3 DNA follows: TGCGCCAGCAGCTGGTGGACAGGGGAGACCACTGAAGCTTTCTTT.

The chain joins TRBV19 to TRBJ2-5; 8 bases fit TRBD1. CDR1 is LNHDA, CDR2 SQIVND, per germline (reference sequence). Trimming at V came to 5 bases and at J to 4 bases, leaving 9 bases not matched to a gene. CDR3 size: 15 residues. The CDR3 loop is CASSWFGDRRETQYF. Written as DNA, the CDR3 is TGTGCCAGTAGTTGGTTTGGGGACAGGCGAGAGACCCAGTACTTC.

The chain combines TRBV4-2 with TRBJ1-5; D is uncertain. Germline assignment: CDR1 LGHNA and CDR2 YNFKEQ. Trimming pared 3 bases from V and 0 bases from J, leaving 15 bases between. This CDR3 region has 17 residues. DNA for the CDR3: TGTGCCAGCAGCCAGTCAATCGTTACTAATAGCAATCAGCCCCAGCATTTT. Translating gives CASSQSIVTNSNQPQHF.

A single count supports this clone. The rearrangement joins TRBV5-1 to TRBJ1-4; D not certain. Trimming pared 4 bases from V and 5 bases from J, leaving 12 bases between. Germline CDR1 reads SGHRS; CDR2 reads YFSETQ. The CDR3 consists of 14 residues. The CDR3 is CASSPTSPNEKLFF. The DNA for the CDR3 is TGCGCCAGCAGCCCCACCAGCCCCAATGAAAAACTGTTTTTT. The full variable domain, completed using reference TRBV5-1 and TRBJ1-4, is KAGVTQTPRYLIKTRGQQVTLSCSPISGHRSVSWYQQTPGQGLQFLFEYFSETQRNKGNFPGRFSGRQFSNSRSEMNVSTLELGDSALYLCASSPTSPNEKLFFGSGTQLSVL.

The V call is TRBV11-2, the J call TRBJ2-7; the D gene is possibly TRBD1 (5 bases). Between the trimmed V and J ends, which lost 0 bases and 1 base, there was a span of 7 bases. CDR3 length: 14 residues. Looked up from germline, CDR1 is SGHAT and CDR2 is FQNNGV. The CDR3 DNA reads as TGTGCCAGCAGCTTAGAAGCAGGGTCCTACGAGCAGTACGTC. Encoded protein: CASSLEAGSYEQYV.